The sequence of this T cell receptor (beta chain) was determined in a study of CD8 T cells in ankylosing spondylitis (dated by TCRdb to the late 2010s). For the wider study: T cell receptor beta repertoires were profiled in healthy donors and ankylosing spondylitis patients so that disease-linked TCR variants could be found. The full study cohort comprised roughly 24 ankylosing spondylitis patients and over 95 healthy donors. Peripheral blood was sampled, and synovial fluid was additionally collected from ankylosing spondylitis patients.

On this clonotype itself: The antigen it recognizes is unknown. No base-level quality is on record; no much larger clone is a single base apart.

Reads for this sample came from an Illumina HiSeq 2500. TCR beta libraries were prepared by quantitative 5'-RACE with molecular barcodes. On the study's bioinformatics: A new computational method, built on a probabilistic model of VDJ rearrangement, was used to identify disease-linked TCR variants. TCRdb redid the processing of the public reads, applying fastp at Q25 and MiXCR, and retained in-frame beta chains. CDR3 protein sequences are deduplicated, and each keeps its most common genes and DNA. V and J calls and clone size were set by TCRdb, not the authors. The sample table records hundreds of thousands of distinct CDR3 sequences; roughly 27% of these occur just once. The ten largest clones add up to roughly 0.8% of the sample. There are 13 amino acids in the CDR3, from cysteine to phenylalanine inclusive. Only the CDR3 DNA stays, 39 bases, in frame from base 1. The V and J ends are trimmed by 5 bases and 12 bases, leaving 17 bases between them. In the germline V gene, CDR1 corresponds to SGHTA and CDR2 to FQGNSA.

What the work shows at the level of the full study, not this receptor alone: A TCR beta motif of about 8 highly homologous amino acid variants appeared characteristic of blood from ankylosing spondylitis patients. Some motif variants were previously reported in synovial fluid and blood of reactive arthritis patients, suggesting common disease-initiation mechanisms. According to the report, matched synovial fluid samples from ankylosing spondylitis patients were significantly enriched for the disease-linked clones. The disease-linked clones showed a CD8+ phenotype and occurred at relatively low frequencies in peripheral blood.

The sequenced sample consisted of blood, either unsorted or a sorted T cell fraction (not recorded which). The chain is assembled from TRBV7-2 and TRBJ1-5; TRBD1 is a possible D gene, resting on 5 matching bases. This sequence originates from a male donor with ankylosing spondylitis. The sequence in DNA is TGTGCCAGCAGCCGGAAGGGGTCGCAGTGCCAGCATTTT. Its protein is CASSRKGSQCQHF.